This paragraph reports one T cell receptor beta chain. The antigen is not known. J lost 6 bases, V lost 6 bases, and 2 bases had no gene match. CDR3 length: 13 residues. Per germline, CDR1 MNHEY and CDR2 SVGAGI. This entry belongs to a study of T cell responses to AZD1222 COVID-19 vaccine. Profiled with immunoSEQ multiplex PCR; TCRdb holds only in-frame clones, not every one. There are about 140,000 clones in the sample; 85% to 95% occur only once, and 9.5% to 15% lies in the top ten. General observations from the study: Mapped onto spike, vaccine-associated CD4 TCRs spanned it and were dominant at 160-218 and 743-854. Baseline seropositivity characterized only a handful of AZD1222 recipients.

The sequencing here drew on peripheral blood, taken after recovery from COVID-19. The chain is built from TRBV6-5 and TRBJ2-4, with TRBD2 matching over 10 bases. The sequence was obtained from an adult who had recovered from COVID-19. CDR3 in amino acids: CASSGTSVNIQYF. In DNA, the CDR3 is TGTGCCAGCAGCGGGACTAGCGTAAACATTCAGTACTTC.